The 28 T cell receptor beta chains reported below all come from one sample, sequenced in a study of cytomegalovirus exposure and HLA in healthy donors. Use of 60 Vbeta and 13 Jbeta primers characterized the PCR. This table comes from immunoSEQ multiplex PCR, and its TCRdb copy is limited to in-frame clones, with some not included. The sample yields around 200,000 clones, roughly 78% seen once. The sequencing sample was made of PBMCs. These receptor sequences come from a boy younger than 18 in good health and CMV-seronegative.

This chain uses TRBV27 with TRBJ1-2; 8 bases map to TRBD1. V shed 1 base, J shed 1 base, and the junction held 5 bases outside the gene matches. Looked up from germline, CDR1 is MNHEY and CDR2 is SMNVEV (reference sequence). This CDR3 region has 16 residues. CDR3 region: CASSLFPGGYNYGYTF. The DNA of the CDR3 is TGTGCCAGCAGTTTATTCCCAGGGGGCTATAACTATGGCTACACCTTC.

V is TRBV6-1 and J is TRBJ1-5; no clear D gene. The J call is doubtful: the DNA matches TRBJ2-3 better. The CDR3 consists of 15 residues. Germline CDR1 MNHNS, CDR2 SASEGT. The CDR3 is CASSEYQRSNQPQYF. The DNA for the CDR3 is TGTGCCAGCAGTGAATACCAACGGAGCAATCAGCCCCAGTATTTT.

The CDR3 DNA follows: TGTGCCAGCAGTGAATATGGGCCAGGGCCCTACAATGAGCAGTTCTTC. This encodes CASSEYGPGPYNEQFF. This chain connects TRBV25-1 to TRBJ2-1; D possibly corresponds to TRBD1 (5 bases). Trimming removed 0 bases at V and 2 bases at J, with 11 bases between. The CDR3 spans 16 residues. CDR1 and CDR2 from the germline V gene are MGHDK and SYGVNS.

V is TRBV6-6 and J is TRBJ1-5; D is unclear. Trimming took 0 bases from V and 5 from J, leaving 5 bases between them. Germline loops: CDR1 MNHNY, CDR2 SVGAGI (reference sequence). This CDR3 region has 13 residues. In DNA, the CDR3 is TGTGCCAGCAGTTACTCGAGGGATCAGCCCCAGCATTTT. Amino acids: CASSYSRDQPQHF.

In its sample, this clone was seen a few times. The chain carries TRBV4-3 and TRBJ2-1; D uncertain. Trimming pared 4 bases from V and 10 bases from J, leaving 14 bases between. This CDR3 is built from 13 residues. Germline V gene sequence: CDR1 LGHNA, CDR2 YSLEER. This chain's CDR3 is CASSPSVEWEQFF. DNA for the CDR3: TGCGCCAGCAGCCCATCGGTAGAATGGGAGCAGTTCTTC.

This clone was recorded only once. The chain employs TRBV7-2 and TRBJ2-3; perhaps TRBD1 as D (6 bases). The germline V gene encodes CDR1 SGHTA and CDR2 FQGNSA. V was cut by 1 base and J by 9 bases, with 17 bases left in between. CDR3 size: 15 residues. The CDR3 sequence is CASSLDAFRGQTQYF. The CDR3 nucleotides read TGTGCCAGCAGCTTAGATGCTTTCAGGGGCCAGACGCAGTATTTT.

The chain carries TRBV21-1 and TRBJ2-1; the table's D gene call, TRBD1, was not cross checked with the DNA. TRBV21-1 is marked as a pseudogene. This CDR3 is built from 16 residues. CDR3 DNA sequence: TGTGCCAGCAGCAAAAGGGGTTCGAGCTCCTACAATGAGCAGTTCTTC. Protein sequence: CASSKRGSSSYNEQFF.

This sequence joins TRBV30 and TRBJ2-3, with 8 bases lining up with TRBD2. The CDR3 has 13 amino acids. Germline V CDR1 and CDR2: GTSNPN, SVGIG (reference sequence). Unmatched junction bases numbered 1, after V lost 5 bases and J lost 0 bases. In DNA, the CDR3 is TGTGCCTGGGGACTAGCTAGCACAGATACGCAGTATTTT. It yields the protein CAWGLASTDTQYF. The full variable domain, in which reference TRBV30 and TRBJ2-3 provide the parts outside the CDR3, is SQTIHQWPATLVQPVGSPLSLECTVEGTSNPNLYWYRQAAGRGLQLLFYSVGIGQISSEVPQNLSASRPQDRQFILSSKKLLLSDSGFYLCAWGLASTDTQYFGPGTRLTVL.

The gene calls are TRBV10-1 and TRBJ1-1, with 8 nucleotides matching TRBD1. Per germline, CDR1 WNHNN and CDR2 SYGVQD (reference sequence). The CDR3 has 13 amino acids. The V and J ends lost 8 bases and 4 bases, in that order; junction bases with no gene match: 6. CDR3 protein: CASRAGQGTEAFF. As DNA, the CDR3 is TGCGCCAGCCGCGCCGGACAGGGCACTGAAGCTTTCTTT.

CDR3 sequence: CASRGRQINQPQHF. In DNA form, the CDR3 reads TGTGCCAGCAGAGGTCGACAGATTAATCAGCCCCAGCATTTT. The J gene is TRBJ1-5, the V gene TRBV6-6; D may be TRBD1 (5 bases). The germline V gene has CDR1 MNHNY and CDR2 SVGAGI (reference sequence). CDR3 size: 14 residues. Trimming cost V 6 bases and J 4 bases, with 13 bases left between them.

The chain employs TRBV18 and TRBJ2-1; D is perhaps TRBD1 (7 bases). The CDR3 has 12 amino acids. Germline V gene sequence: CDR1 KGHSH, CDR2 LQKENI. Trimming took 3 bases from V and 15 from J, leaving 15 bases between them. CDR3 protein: CASSPEGGGRFF. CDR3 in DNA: TGTGCCAGCTCACCTGAAGGAGGGGGCCGGTTCTTC.

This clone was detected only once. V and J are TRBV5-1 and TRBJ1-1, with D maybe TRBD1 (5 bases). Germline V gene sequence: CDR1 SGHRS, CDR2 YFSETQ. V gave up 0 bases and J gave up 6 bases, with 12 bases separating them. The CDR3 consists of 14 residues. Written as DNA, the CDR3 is TGCGCCAGCAGCTTGGTCGTGGAAGGGGCTGAAGCTTTCTTT. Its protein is CASSLVVEGAEAFF.

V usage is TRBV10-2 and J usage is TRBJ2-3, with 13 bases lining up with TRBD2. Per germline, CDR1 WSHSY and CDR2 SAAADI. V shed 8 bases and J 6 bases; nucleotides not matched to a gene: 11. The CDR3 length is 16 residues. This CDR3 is CASGRLAGGVTDTQYF. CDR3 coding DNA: TGCGCCAGCGGAAGACTAGCGGGGGGAGTAACGGATACGCAGTATTTT.

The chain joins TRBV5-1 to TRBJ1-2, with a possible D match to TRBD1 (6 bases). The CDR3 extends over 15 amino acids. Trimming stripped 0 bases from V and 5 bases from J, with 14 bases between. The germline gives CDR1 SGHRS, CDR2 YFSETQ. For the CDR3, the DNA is TGCGCCAGCAGCTTGGTTGCAGGGGCAGGGTATGGCTACACCTTC. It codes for CASSLVAGAGYGYTF.

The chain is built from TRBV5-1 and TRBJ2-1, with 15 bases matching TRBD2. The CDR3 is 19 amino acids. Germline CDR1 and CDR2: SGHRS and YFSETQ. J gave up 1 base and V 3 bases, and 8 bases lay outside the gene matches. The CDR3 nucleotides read TGCGCCAGCAGCTATCGGACTAGCGGGGGGGCCGATTCCTACAATGAGCAGTTCTTC. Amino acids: CASSYRTSGGADSYNEQFF.

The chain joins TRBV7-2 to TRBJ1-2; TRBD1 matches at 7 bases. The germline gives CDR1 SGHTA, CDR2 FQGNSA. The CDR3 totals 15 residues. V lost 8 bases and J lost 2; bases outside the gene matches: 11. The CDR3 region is CASGLTDRWNYGYTF. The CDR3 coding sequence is TGTGCCAGCGGCCTGACGGACAGGTGGAACTATGGCTACACCTTC.

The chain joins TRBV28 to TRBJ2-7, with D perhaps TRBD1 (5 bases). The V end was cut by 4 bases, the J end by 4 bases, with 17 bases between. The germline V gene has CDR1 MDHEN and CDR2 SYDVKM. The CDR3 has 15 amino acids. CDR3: CASSSSETALYEQYF. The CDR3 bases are TGTGCCAGCAGTTCCTCCGAGACAGCGCTTTACGAGCAGTACTTC.

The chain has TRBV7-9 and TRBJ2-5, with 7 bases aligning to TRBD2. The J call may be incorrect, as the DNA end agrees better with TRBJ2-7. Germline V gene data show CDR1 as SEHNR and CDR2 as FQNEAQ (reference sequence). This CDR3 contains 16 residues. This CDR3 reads CASSLVGLGPWYEQYF. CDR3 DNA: TGTGCCAGCAGCTTAGTCGGACTAGGCCCTTGGTACGAGCAGTACTTC.

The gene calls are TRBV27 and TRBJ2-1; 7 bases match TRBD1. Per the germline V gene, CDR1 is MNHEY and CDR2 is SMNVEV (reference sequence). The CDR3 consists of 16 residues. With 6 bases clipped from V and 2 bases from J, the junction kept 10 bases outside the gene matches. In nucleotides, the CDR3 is TGTGCCAGCAGCTTCACGGGACAGTTTCCCTACAATGAGCAGTTCTTC. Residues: CASSFTGQFPYNEQFF.

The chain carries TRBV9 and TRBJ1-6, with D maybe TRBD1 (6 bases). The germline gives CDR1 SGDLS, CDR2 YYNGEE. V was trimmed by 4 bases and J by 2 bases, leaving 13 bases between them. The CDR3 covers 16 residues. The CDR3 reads CASSLQDSAYNSPLHF. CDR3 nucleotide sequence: TGTGCCAGCAGCCTTCAGGACAGCGCCTATAATTCACCCCTCCACTTT.

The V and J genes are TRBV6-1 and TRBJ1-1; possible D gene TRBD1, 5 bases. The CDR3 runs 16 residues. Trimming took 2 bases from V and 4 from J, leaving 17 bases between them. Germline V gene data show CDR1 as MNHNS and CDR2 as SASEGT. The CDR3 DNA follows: TGTGCCAGCAGTGAATTGCCCCGGGGGTTGATCACTGAAGCTTTCTTT. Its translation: CASSELPRGLITEAFF.

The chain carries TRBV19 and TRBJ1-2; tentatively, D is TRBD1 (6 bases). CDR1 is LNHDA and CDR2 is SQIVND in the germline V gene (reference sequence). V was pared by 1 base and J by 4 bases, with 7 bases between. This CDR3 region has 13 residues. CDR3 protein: CASSIGTVYGYTF. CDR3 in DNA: TGTGCCAGTAGTATAGGGACAGTCTATGGCTACACCTTC.

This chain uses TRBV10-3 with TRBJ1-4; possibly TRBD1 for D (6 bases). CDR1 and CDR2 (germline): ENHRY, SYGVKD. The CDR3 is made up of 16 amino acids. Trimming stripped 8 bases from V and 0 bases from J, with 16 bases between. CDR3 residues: CAIARGGAATNEKLFF. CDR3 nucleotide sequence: TGTGCCATCGCGAGGGGGGGGGCAGCAACTAATGAAAAACTGTTTTTT.

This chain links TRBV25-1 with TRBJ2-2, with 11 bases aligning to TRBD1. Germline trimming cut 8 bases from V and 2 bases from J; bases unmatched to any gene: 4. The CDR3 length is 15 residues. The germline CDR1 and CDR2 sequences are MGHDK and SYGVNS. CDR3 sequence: CASGWTGGNTGELFF. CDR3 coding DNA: TGTGCCAGCGGATGGACAGGGGGCAACACCGGGGAGCTGTTTTTT.

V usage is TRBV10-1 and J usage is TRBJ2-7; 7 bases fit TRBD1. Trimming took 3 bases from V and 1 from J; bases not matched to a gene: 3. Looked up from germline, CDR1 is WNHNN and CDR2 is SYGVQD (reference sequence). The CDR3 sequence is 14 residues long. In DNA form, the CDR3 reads TGCGCCAGCAGTGAAGGGACAGCTTCCTACGAGCAGTACTTC. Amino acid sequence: CASSEGTASYEQYF.

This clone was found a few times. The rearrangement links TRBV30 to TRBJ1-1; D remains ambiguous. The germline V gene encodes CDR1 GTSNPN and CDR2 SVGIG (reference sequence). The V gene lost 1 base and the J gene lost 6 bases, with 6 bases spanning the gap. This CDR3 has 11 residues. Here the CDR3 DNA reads TGTGCCTGGAGTGAGAGCGCTGAAGCTTTCTTT. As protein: CAWSESAEAFF.

The CDR3 is CASSPGTGDRNYGYTF. The CDR3 bases are TGTGCCAGCAGTCCAGGGACAGGGGACCGAAACTATGGCTACACCTTC. This sequence joins TRBV6-6 and TRBJ1-2; 10 bases agree with TRBD1. Per the germline V gene, CDR1 is MNHNY and CDR2 is SVGAGI (reference sequence). This CDR3 is built from 16 residues. V lost 5 bases, J lost 2 bases, and 8 bases stayed unmatched.

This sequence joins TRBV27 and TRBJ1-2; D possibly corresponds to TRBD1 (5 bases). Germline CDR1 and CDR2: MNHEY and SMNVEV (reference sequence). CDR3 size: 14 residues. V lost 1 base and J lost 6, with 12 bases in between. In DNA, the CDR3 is TGTGCCAGCAGTTTATTAAGCAGGGATCATGGCTACACCTTC. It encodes CASSLLSRDHGYTF.